The 20 T cell receptor beta chains listed next were all sequenced from one sample in a study of glioma-infiltrating T cells. Amplification of TCR alpha and beta CDR3 regions from RNA used iRepertoire nested multiplex PCR. TCRdb itself ran the multiplex PCR reads through MiXCR, one entry per CDR3 protein. The profile covers about 380,000 distinct CDR3 sequences, with more than 35% appearing a single time and around 12% taken by the ten largest. The sample consisted of glioma tissue, nonneoplastic brain tissue, or PBMCs (not recorded which). Receptors originate from a human donor with low-grade glioma or glioblastoma, undergoing nonglioma brain surgery, or in good health (not recorded which).

J is TRBJ2-4 and V is TRBV6-5; no clear D gene. CDR1 is MNHEY and CDR2 is SVGAGI in the germline V gene. V lost 4 bases to trimming and J lost 6 bases, with 7 bases between them. The CDR3 is 12 residues long. CDR3 DNA sequence: TGTGCCAGCAGTTTAGGACGAAACATTCAGTACTTC. This gives the protein CASSLGRNIQYF.

This chain links TRBV2 with TRBJ2-7; TRBD2 agrees at 7 bases. J was trimmed by 4 bases and V by 1 base; bases with no gene match: 4. From germline, CDR1 is SNHLY and CDR2 FYNNEI. The CDR3 covers 14 residues. The CDR3 region is CASSEVRERYEQYF. CDR3 DNA: TGTGCCAGCAGTGAAGTGCGGGAGAGGTACGAGCAGTACTTC.

The sample holds many counts of this clonotype. The chain recombines TRBV20-1 with TRBJ1-1; TRBD1 agrees at 7 bases. The trim removed 4 bases at V and 5 bases at J, leaving 7 bases unmatched. CDR1 and CDR2 from the germline V gene are DFQATT and SNEGSKA (reference sequence). The CDR3 contains 13 residues. Here the CDR3 DNA reads TGCAGTGCTAAGGACAGGACGGAAACTGAAGCTTTCTTT. Translating gives CSAKDRTETEAFF.

As concerns this clonotype: A clone one base away is much larger, so this may be a read error. The chain employs TRBV27 and TRBJ2-3, with D perhaps being TRBD1 or TRBD2 (5 bases each). The CDR3 loop spans 15 amino acids. CDR1 is MNHEY and CDR2 is SMNVEV in the germline V gene (reference sequence). Deletions cut 10 bases from V and 5 bases from J, with 22 bases between. This CDR3 reads CAIFFRERGEDTQYF. CDR3 nucleotides: TGTGCCATTTTCTTTAGAGAGAGGGGAGAAGATACGCAGTATTTT.

This clonotype has just a few counts. An end of the junction does not agree with germline; a read error may underlie this. This chain uses TRBV3-1 with TRBJ2-1; D is unclear. Germline CDR1 is LGHDT and CDR2 is YNNKEL (reference sequence). The CDR3 sequence is 12 residues long. CDR3 nucleotides: TGTGCCAGCAGCTACACCGCGAATGGGCAGTTCTTC. Translation: CASSYTANGQFF.

Regarding this clonotype: A read error may account for a junction end that differs from germline. The rearrangement joins TRBV5-1 to TRBJ2-3; a possible D gene is TRBD1 (5 bases). Germline CDR1 and CDR2: SGHRS and YFSETQ. The CDR3 is 15 residues long. CDR3 in amino acids: CASSASGPGTDPQYF. The CDR3 bases are TGCGCCAGCAGCGCCTCAGGGCCCGGCACAGATCCGCAGTATTTT.

In its sample, this clonotype was seen a few times. The V gene is TRBV28, the J gene TRBJ2-7; 8 bases align to TRBD1. The J segment lost 6 bases and the V segment lost 9 bases, leaving 16 bases of the junction unmatched. CDR1 is MDHEN and CDR2 is SYDVKM in the germline V gene. This CDR3 is 15 amino acids long. The CDR3 region has the DNA TGTGCCAGTAGTGTGACAGGGGCCGCTGTTGGCGAGCAGTACTTC. Translation: CASSVTGAAVGEQYF.

For the CDR3, the DNA is TGCAGTGCTAATACCCTCCAGGGGGTAACGAACTATGGCTACACCTTC. Its translation is CSANTLQGVTNYGYTF. The J gene is TRBJ1-2, the V gene TRBV20-1; TRBD1 matches 7 bases. Germline assignment: CDR1 DFQATT and CDR2 SNEGSKA (reference sequence). This CDR3 has 16 amino acids. V lost 4 bases to trimming and J lost 2 bases; unmatched junction nucleotides: 13.

This clonotype was recorded at least ten times. V gene TRBV20-1 combines with J gene TRBJ2-3; 7 positions match TRBD2. CDR3 length: 13 amino acids. Trimming at V came to 7 bases and at J to 1 base, leaving 5 bases not matched to a gene. Germline values: CDR1 DFQATT, CDR2 SNEGSKA (reference sequence). The CDR3 nucleotides are TGCAGTGAGGCAGGGAGGGGCACAGATACGCAGTATTTT. Amino acids: CSEAGRGTDTQYF.

As concerns this clonotype: A much more abundant neighbour one base away suggests this may be a read error. CDR3 nucleotides: TGTGCCAGCAGTTTTGAAAAACTGCTTTTT. Its protein product is CASSFEKLLF. The chain links TRBV27 to TRBJ1-4; D uncertain. In germline, CDR1 is MNHEY, CDR2 SMNVEV (reference sequence). There are 10 residues in the CDR3.

The CDR3 nucleotides are TGTGCCAGTAGTATAGATCGGCGCTTCAATCAGCCCCAGCATTTT. It specifies CASSIDRRFNQPQHF. The rearrangement uses TRBV19 and TRBJ1-5; D unresolved. CDR3 length: 15 residues. Germline values: CDR1 LNHDA, CDR2 SQIVND (reference sequence). Trimming pared 0 bases from V and 3 bases from J, leaving 9 bases between. The full variable domain, its missing parts supplied by reference TRBV19 and TRBJ1-5, is DGGITQSPKYLFRKEGQNVTLSCEQNLNHDAMYWYRQDPGQGLRLIYYSQIVNDFQKGDIAEGYSVSREKKESFPLTVTSAQKNPTAFYLCASSIDRRFNQPQHFGDGTRLSIL.

The chain recombines TRBV18 with TRBJ1-1; D might be TRBD1 (5 bases). The CDR3 has 14 residues. V lost 1 base, J lost 2 bases, and 8 bases lay in between. Germline V gene lookup returns CDR1 KGHSH and CDR2 LQKENI. The CDR3 spells CASSPQGTNTEAFF. The DNA of the CDR3 is TGTGCCAGCTCACCACAGGGGACTAACACTGAAGCTTTCTTT.

The J gene is TRBJ2-1, the V gene TRBV10-3; D perhaps matches TRBD2 (6 bases). V lost 6 bases, J lost 2 bases, and 14 bases lay in between. This CDR3 is 15 amino acids long. Germline V gene sequence: CDR1 ENHRY, CDR2 SYGVKD. The CDR3 DNA is TGTGCCATCAGCCTACCTGGGGAGGCCTACAATGAGCAGTTCTTC. Translating it yields CAISLPGEAYNEQFF.

In this sample, this clonotype turned up many times. V gene TRBV27 combines with J gene TRBJ2-3; 9 bases align to TRBD2. Trimming took 0 bases from V and 8 from J; bases not matched to a gene: 6. The germline gives CDR1 MNHEY, CDR2 SMNVEV (reference sequence). CDR3 length equals 15 residues. In DNA form, the CDR3 reads TGTGCCAGCAGTTTATCCGCGGGAGGGGGGTCTACGCAGTATTTT. The encoded protein is CASSLSAGGGSTQYF.

This clonotype was counted once. Without the conserved terminal phenylalanine or tryptophan, this CDR3 likely stems from a read error. The chain uses TRBV5-1 and TRBJ1-4, with 10 bases that match TRBD1. CDR1 is SGHRS, CDR2 YFSETQ, per germline. With V trimmed by 3 bases and J by 5 bases, 4 bases remained unmatched. This CDR3 is built from 15 residues. CDR3 DNA: TGCGCCAGCAGCTACGGACAGGGGGAGAATGAAAAACTGTTTCTT. This gives the protein CASSYGQGENEKLFL.

There are a few counts of this clonotype. The CDR3 here is CASSKTGQGGTEAFF. The CDR3 nucleotides read TGTGCCAGCAGCAAGACCGGACAGGGGGGGACTGAAGCTTTCTTT. V is TRBV27 and J is TRBJ1-1; TRBD1 agrees at 10 bases. J was trimmed by 5 bases and V by 6 bases; bases with no gene match: 9. The CDR3 consists of 15 residues. Per the germline V gene, CDR1 is MNHEY and CDR2 is SMNVEV (reference sequence).

Turning to this clonotype: A read error may explain this, as a much larger clone is one base away. The chain employs TRBV20-1 and TRBJ1-5, with 9 positions matching TRBD1. CDR3 length equals 16 residues. The ends lost 1 base at V and 5 bases at J; junction bases unmatched: 9. Germline V gene sequence: CDR1 DFQATT, CDR2 SNEGSKA (reference sequence). The CDR3 here is CSARGRDRVRDQPQHF. The CDR3, as DNA: TGCAGTGCTAGAGGTAGGGACAGGGTTCGGGATCAGCCCCAGCATTTT.

This clonotype was found once. The chain is built from TRBV5-4 and TRBJ2-7; 7 bases are shared with TRBD1. The CDR3 has 13 amino acids. Germline V CDR1 and CDR2: SGHNT, YYREEE (reference sequence). V lost 4 bases, J lost 4 bases, and 5 bases stayed unmatched. CDR3 sequence (DNA): TGTGCCAGCAGCAATCCAGGGGGTTACGAGCAGTACTTC. It encodes CASSNPGGYEQYF.

Worth noting for this clonotype: A clone one base away is much larger, so this may be a read error. The chain couples TRBV15 to TRBJ2-3, with D possibly being TRBD1 (6 bases). Germline CDR1 and CDR2: LNHNV and YYDKDF (reference sequence). Trimming left V 6 bases short and J 0 bases short, with 19 bases between. The CDR3 extends over 17 amino acids. The CDR3 sequence is CATRGQMSSYSTDTQYF. CDR3 in DNA: TGTGCCACCAGAGGACAGATGAGTTCGTACAGCACAGATACGCAGTATTTT.

The chain has TRBV19 and TRBJ2-1; D is unclear. The V and J ends lost 1 base and 10 bases respectively, with 11 bases between them. Germline CDR1 reads LNHDA; CDR2 reads SQIVND (reference sequence). This CDR3 has 13 amino acids. CDR3 sequence reads: CASSIVGFYEQFF. In DNA form, the CDR3 reads TGTGCCAGTAGTATAGTCGGGTTCTACGAGCAGTTCTTC. Complete variable domain (other parts from reference TRBV19 and TRBJ2-1): DGGITQSPKYLFRKEGQNVTLSCEQNLNHDAMYWYRQDPGQGLRLIYYSQIVNDFQKGDIAEGYSVSREKKESFPLTVTSAQKNPTAFYLCASSIVGFYEQFFGPGTRLTVL.